These 13 T cell receptor beta chains were sequenced from one sample in a study of a mutant IDH1 vaccine in newly diagnosed glioma. No antigens are known for them. TCRdb's copy holds only in-frame clones and misses some; the assay was immunoSEQ multiplex PCR. The sample has under 50,000 clones, 80% to 95% seen once. The time point is: week 23, last vaccination. A single vaccine dose contained 300 ug of mutant IDH1 20-mer peptide, and topical imiquimod was used with it. The specimen comprised PBMCs, sampled from a glioma patient whose treatment included an IDH1 peptide vaccine. All receptors come from a man over 45 with glioma.

V and J are TRBV11-2 and TRBJ2-7; maybe TRBD2 (5 bases). The V and J ends lost 1 base and 9 bases respectively, with 13 bases between them. Germline V gives CDR1 SGHAT, CDR2 FQNNGV. The CDR3 extends over 13 amino acids. Written as DNA, the CDR3 is TGTGCCAGCAGCTTAGCGGGTAGCGTCGGGCAGTACTTC. It specifies CASSLAGSVGQYF.

The chain has TRBV5-4 and TRBJ2-1; D is undetermined. The germline V and J ends were trimmed by 4 bases and 9 bases, with 11 bases remaining between them. There are 12 residues in the CDR3. From germline, CDR1 is SGHNT and CDR2 YYREEE (reference sequence). The CDR3 sequence: CASSPSESEQFF. CDR3 nucleotide sequence: TGTGCCAGCAGCCCGTCCGAGAGTGAGCAGTTCTTC.

CDR3 loop: CASSPEGTGELFF. The CDR3 coding sequence is TGTGCCAGCAGCCCTGAGGGCACCGGGGAGCTGTTTTTT. The chain combines TRBV7-2 with TRBJ2-2, with D possibly being TRBD2 (5 bases). Per germline, CDR1 SGHTA and CDR2 FQGNSA. Trimming took off 5 bases at V and 4 bases at J, with 8 bases between the two ends. This CDR3 is built from 13 residues.

J is TRBJ2-1 and V is TRBV29-1; D not resolved. The CDR3 has 11 amino acids. Germline loops: CDR1 SQVTM, CDR2 ANQGSEA. The V gene lost 3 bases and the J gene lost 6 bases, with 6 bases spanning the gap. CDR3 residues: CSVELFNEQFF. CDR3 coding DNA: TGCAGCGTTGAGTTGTTCAATGAGCAGTTCTTC.

The chain combines TRBV10-3 with TRBJ1-6; D uncertain. Germline V gene lookup returns CDR1 ENHRY and CDR2 SYGVKD. The CDR3 covers 15 residues. V shed 0 bases and J shed 7 bases, with 10 bases lying between them. The CDR3 spells CAISESERGNSPLHF. The CDR3 DNA follows: TGTGCCATCAGTGAGTCGGAGCGGGGAAATTCACCCCTCCACTTT.

The chain carries TRBV29-1 and TRBJ2-5, with 8 bases that match TRBD2. The germline V gene has CDR1 SQVTM and CDR2 ANQGSEA. The CDR3 length is 15 residues. V dropped 2 bases and J dropped 0; count of bases not matched to a gene: 5. In DNA, the CDR3 is TGCAGCGTTGAACCAGCGGGGGACTACCAAGAGACCCAGTACTTC. The encoded protein is CSVEPAGDYQETQYF.

The chain uses TRBV5-1 and TRBJ2-7, with D tentatively TRBD1 or TRBD2 (5 bases each). Trimming cost V 4 bases and J 0 bases, with 11 bases left between them. In germline, CDR1 is SGHRS, CDR2 YFSETQ. The CDR3 has 14 residues. CDR3 coding DNA: TGCGCCAGCAGCATCGGGACGGCCTCCTACGAGCAGTACTTC. This translates into CASSIGTASYEQYF.

This clone was found once. V is TRBV7-8 and J is TRBJ1-1; D ambiguous. CDR3 size: 16 residues. Germline CDR1 reads SGHVS; CDR2 reads FQNEAQ. V dropped 3 bases and J dropped 0 bases, with 14 bases sitting between them. The DNA for the CDR3 is TGTGCCAGCAGCTTCTCCACAAGAACAATGAACACTGAAGCTTTCTTT. As protein: CASSFSTRTMNTEAFF.

V is TRBV7-9 and J is TRBJ1-1; D is unclear. The CDR3 consists of 13 residues. V was pared by 2 bases and J by 6 bases, with 10 bases between. Germline CDR1 and CDR2: SEHNR and FQNEAQ (reference sequence). The CDR3 DNA is TGTGCCAGCAGCTTAATGGAACGGGCTGAAGCTTTCTTT. It codes for CASSLMERAEAFF.

There are a few counts of this clone. At one of its ends the junction is not consistent with the germline gene, which may arise from a read error. The V call is TRBV25-1, the J call TRBJ2-1; TRBD2 matches at 7 bases. This CDR3 contains 12 residues. CDR1 and CDR2 from the germline V gene are MGHDK and SYGVNS. CDR3 sequence reads: CASSATRDYQVF. The CDR3 DNA reads TGTGCCAGCAGTGCGACCCGGGACTACCAGGTCTTC.

This chain uses TRBV4-3 with TRBJ1-2; TRBD1 matches 9 bases. The germline CDR1 and CDR2 sequences are LGHNA and YSLEER. The CDR3 is 15 amino acids. V gave up 5 bases and J gave up 3 bases; unmatched junction bases: 7. This CDR3 reads CASSRKQGADYGYTF. As DNA, the CDR3 is TGCGCCAGCAGCAGGAAACAGGGGGCGGACTATGGCTACACCTTC.

The CDR3 coding sequence is TGCAGCGTGGACAGATCTAACAATGAGCAGTTCTTC. It is translated as CSVDRSNNEQFF. This rearrangement joins TRBV29-1 to TRBJ2-1; maybe TRBD1 (6 bases). This CDR3 contains 12 residues. V shed 6 bases and J shed 5 bases, with 11 bases lying between them. Germline lookup yields CDR1 SQVTM and CDR2 ANQGSEA.

In its sample, this clone was seen once. The chain uses TRBV7-2 and TRBJ2-2; D remains unclear. The CDR3 extends over 13 amino acids. Per germline, CDR1 SGHTA and CDR2 FQGNSA. The V end was cut by 4 bases, the J end by 0 bases, with 3 bases between. This CDR3 is CASSSSNTGELFF. CDR3 in DNA: TGTGCCAGCAGCTCCTCGAACACCGGGGAGCTGTTTTTT.